This T cell receptor beta chain was identified during a study of cytomegalovirus exposure and HLA in healthy donors. Germline loops: CDR1 SQVTM, CDR2 ANQGSEA. The CDR3 extends over 14 amino acids. The V gene lost 7 bases and the J gene lost 0 bases, with 15 bases spanning the gap. Primers included in the PCR were 60 Vbeta and 13 Jbeta primers. Libraries were prepared by immunoSEQ multiplex PCR; TCRdb keeps only in-frame clonotypes and omits some of them. The sample includes roughly 100,000 clones, about four fifths of them seen just once. Study-wide points: Across donors, sequencing depth was assumed by presence/absence analyses to be roughly uniform. Later work associated 16,951 TCR beta sequences with HLA alleles at 0.05 false discovery rate. Within a later analysis, the majority of CMV-associated TCR beta chains appeared HLA-restricted.

On this clone itself: Antigen: not known.

Sequenced input: PBMCs. The receptor was isolated from a man aged 25 to 40 in good health and CMV-seronegative. The chain is built from TRBV29-1 and TRBJ1-1; D possibly corresponds to TRBD1 (6 bases). The CDR3 protein is CSALGYRVNTEAFF. In DNA, the CDR3 is TGCAGCGCCCTCGGATACAGGGTGAACACTGAAGCTTTCTTT.